These 24 T cell receptor beta chains came from one sample sequenced in a study of blood T cell repertoires in COVID-19. Sequencing used immunoSEQ multiplex PCR; TCRdb keeps in-frame clones, though not all of them. The sample carries about 150,000 clones, roughly nine tenths recorded once. Sequencing was carried out using peripheral blood. These receptors were taken from a woman in her fifties or sixties with active or convalescent COVID-19.

The V and J genes are TRBV5-4 and TRBJ1-6; the D gene is possibly TRBD1 (5 bases). The CDR3 length is 15 residues. The V end was cut by 4 bases, the J end by 12 bases, with 20 bases between. Germline V gives CDR1 SGHNT, CDR2 YYREEE (reference sequence). The CDR3, as DNA: TGTGCCAGCAGCGTAACCGGGGCCGAGCGGGGACCCCTCCACTTT. Translated: CASSVTGAERGPLHF. The whole variable domain, remainder taken from reference TRBV5-4 and TRBJ1-6, is ETGVTQSPTHLIKTRGQQVTLRCSSQSGHNTVSWYQQALGQGPQFIFQYYREEENGRGNFPPRFSGLQFPNYSSELNVNALELDDSALYLCASSVTGAERGPLHFGNGTRLTVT.

The chain recombines TRBV7-2 with TRBJ2-7; 8 bases match TRBD2. The CDR3 is 15 residues long. Germline assignment: CDR1 SGHTA and CDR2 FQGNSA. J gave up 2 bases and V 1 base, and 4 bases lay outside the gene matches. The CDR3 nucleotides are TGTGCCAGCAGCTTAGGATTAGCGGGGCCCTACGAGCAGTACTTC. Amino acids: CASSLGLAGPYEQYF.

A word on this clone: The identical CDR3 is also encoded by other nucleotide sequences in the sample. The rearrangement joins TRBV4-3 to TRBJ2-7; weak D call: TRBD1 (5 bases). This CDR3 contains 13 residues. Germline loops: CDR1 LGHNA, CDR2 YSLEER. With 0 bases removed from V and 4 bases from J, the gap between germline ends came to 7 bases. The CDR3 nucleotides are TGCGCCAGCAGCCAAGAAACAGGATACGAGCAGTACTTC. Encoded protein: CASSQETGYEQYF.

This clone was observed a few times. The chain has TRBV4-3 and TRBJ2-3; D is possibly TRBD2 (6 bases). Germline V gene data show CDR1 as LGHNA and CDR2 as YSLEER. The CDR3 runs to 17 residues. V lost 0 bases and J 1 base, leaving 14 bases between the germline ends. CDR3 nucleotides: TGCGCCAGCAGCCAAGATCTTTGGCGGGGAGGCACAGATACGCAGTATTTT. Translation gives CASSQDLWRGGTDTQYF.

The chain links TRBV18 to TRBJ1-4; 8 bases align to TRBD1. The CDR3 covers 16 residues. The germline CDR1 and CDR2 sequences are KGHSH and LQKENI. J gave up 8 bases and V 4 bases, and 12 bases lay outside the gene matches. CDR3 protein: CASSLDQGALQEKLFF. For the CDR3, the DNA is TGTGCCAGCTCACTAGACCAGGGGGCCTTGCAGGAAAAACTGTTTTTT.

CDR3 nucleotides: TGCGCCAGCAGCGTTGACAGGTTTGGCACTGAAGCTTTCTTT. Translating it yields CASSVDRFGTEAFF. The V gene is TRBV5-1, the J gene TRBJ1-1; the D gene is possibly TRBD1 (6 bases). CDR3 size: 14 residues. Trimming pared 4 bases from V and 4 bases from J, leaving 14 bases between. In germline, CDR1 is SGHRS, CDR2 YFSETQ.

The gene calls are TRBV12-3 or TRBV12-4 and TRBJ2-1, with 12 bases that match TRBD2. The CDR3 consists of 13 residues. The trim removed 1 base at V and 15 bases at J, leaving 4 bases unmatched. The CDR3 sequence: CASSLGTSGDRFF. The CDR3 DNA reads TGTGCCAGCAGTTTAGGGACTAGCGGGGACCGGTTCTTC.

The chain has TRBV18 and TRBJ2-2; 7 bases match TRBD1. The CDR3 runs 14 residues. V lost 9 bases to trimming and J lost 3 bases; unmatched junction nucleotides: 7. CDR1 and CDR2 from the germline V gene are KGHSH and LQKENI. This chain's CDR3 is CASRRTGDTGELFF. The CDR3 nucleotides read TGTGCCAGTCGCAGAACAGGGGACACCGGGGAGCTGTTTTTT.

The rearrangement links TRBV18 to TRBJ2-3, with 9 bases fitting TRBD2. The ends lost 3 bases at V and 4 bases at J; junction bases unmatched: 11. This CDR3 contains 17 residues. CDR1 is KGHSH, CDR2 LQKENI, per germline. The CDR3: CASSPVGVAGVSDTQYF. CDR3 sequence (DNA): TGTGCCAGCTCACCGGTCGGGGTAGCGGGGGTCTCAGATACGCAGTATTTT.

This chain connects TRBV19 to TRBJ1-6, with 10 bases lining up with TRBD1. The CDR3 consists of 15 residues. V shed 9 bases, J shed 6 bases, and the junction held 8 bases outside the gene matches. The V gene's germline CDR1 is LNHDA and CDR2 SQIVND (reference sequence). This chain's CDR3 is CASRTGGFVNSPLHF. The CDR3 DNA is TGTGCCAGCAGGACAGGGGGTTTCGTTAATTCACCCCTCCACTTT.

V usage is TRBV6-2 or TRBV6-3 and J usage is TRBJ1-5; a weak D match, TRBD1 (6 bases). Trimming stripped 5 bases from V and 7 bases from J, with 18 bases between. CDR1 is MNHEY and CDR2 is SVGEGT in the germline V gene. This CDR3 comprises 15 residues. The CDR3 DNA is TGTGCCAGCAGTACCCGACGTGGGGGCGAGCAGCCCCAGCATTTT. This codes for CASSTRRGGEQPQHF.

This rearrangement joins TRBV12-3 or TRBV12-4 to TRBJ1-1, with D perhaps matching TRBD1 (6 bases). This CDR3 is built from 13 residues. V lost 7 bases and J 1 base, leaving 10 bases between the germline ends. The CDR3 spells CASMRGGNTEAFF. The CDR3 DNA reads as TGTGCCAGCATGAGGGGGGGGAACACTGAAGCTTTCTTT.

This clone was seen repeatedly, ten times or more. The sample has other DNA sequences that encode this CDR3 too. The genes are TRBV3-1 (or the pseudogene TRBV3-2) and TRBJ1-1; 8 bases fit TRBD1. The germline V gene encodes CDR1 LGHDT and CDR2 YNNKEL (reference sequence). V lost 0 bases, J lost 4 bases, and 7 bases stayed unmatched. This CDR3 is built from 16 residues. Here the CDR3 reads CASSQERQGAVTEAFF. CDR3 nucleotides: TGTGCCAGCAGCCAAGAGCGGCAGGGGGCGGTCACTGAAGCTTTCTTT.

V is TRBV6-5 and J is TRBJ2-7; the D gene is possibly TRBD1 (6 bases). The CDR3 runs to 13 residues. Germline V gene lookup returns CDR1 MNHEY and CDR2 SVGAGI. The V gene lost 5 bases and the J gene lost 5 bases, with 13 bases spanning the gap. CDR3 loop: CASSPTGTHEQYF. The CDR3, as DNA: TGTGCCAGCAGTCCCACAGGGACCCACGAGCAGTACTTC.

The sample holds one count of this clone. The chain employs TRBV10-3 and TRBJ2-7, with D possibly matching TRBD1 (6 bases). Germline CDR1 and CDR2: ENHRY and SYGVKD. V lost 5 bases and J lost 0, with 14 bases in between. This CDR3 comprises 15 residues. In nucleotides, the CDR3 is TGTGCCATCAGTTCCCGGGACACCTACTCCTACGAGCAGTACTTC. Translating it yields CAISSRDTYSYEQYF.

J is TRBJ2-7 and V is TRBV5-6, with D hard to call. This CDR3 is 11 amino acids long. The V gene lost 3 bases and the J gene lost 6 bases, with 7 bases spanning the gap. The germline V gene has CDR1 SGHDT and CDR2 YYEEEE. DNA of the CDR3: TGTGCCAGCAGCTCAGTCTCCGAGCAGTACTTC. Translation: CASSSVSEQYF.

The V call is TRBV10-3, the J call TRBJ2-7; 9 bases fit TRBD1. This CDR3 region has 13 residues. The J segment lost 5 bases and the V segment lost 6 bases, leaving 5 bases of the junction unmatched. In germline, CDR1 is ENHRY, CDR2 SYGVKD. This CDR3 reads CAISRDRDHEQYF. CDR3 nucleotide sequence: TGTGCCATCAGCCGGGACAGGGACCACGAGCAGTACTTC.

This clone has just one count. The chain uses TRBV4-1 and TRBJ1-3, with 8 bases that match TRBD1. V trimming: 1 base; J trimming: 0 bases; junction bases outside the gene matches: 5. The CDR3 extends over 17 amino acids. Germline CDR1 reads MGHRA; CDR2 reads YSYEKL. The chain's CDR3 is CASSQGTGGPSGNTIYF. Written as DNA, the CDR3 is TGCGCCAGCAGCCAAGGAACAGGGGGACCCTCTGGAAACACCATATATTTT.

The chain recombines TRBV6-5 with TRBJ2-2; possible D gene TRBD1, 5 bases. The germline gives CDR1 MNHEY, CDR2 SVGAGI. V gave up 0 bases and J gave up 4 bases, with 9 bases separating them. This CDR3 spans 15 amino acids. Here the CDR3 reads CASSYSGAGTGELFF. CDR3 in DNA: TGTGCCAGCAGTTACTCAGGGGCTGGCACCGGGGAGCTGTTTTTT.

Points on this clone: The same CDR3 is also encoded by other DNA sequences in this sample. The chain joins TRBV5-1 to TRBJ1-2; TRBD1 is a possible D gene (6 bases). CDR3 length: 13 amino acids. V lost 4 bases and J lost 1, with 8 bases in between. Looked up from germline, CDR1 is SGHRS and CDR2 is YFSETQ. CDR3 nucleotide sequence: TGCGCCAGCAGCCCGGACAGTAACTATGGCTACACCTTC. Protein: CASSPDSNYGYTF. Using reference TRBV5-1 and TRBJ1-2 for the parts outside the CDR3, the full variable domain is KAGVTQTPRYLIKTRGQQVTLSCSPISGHRSVSWYQQTPGQGLQFLFEYFSETQRNKGNFPGRFSGRQFSNSRSEMNVSTLELGDSALYLCASSPDSNYGYTFGSGTRLTVV.

The chain couples TRBV5-4 to TRBJ2-7; 7 positions match TRBD1. The CDR3 covers 14 residues. With 4 bases clipped from V and 3 bases from J, the junction kept 7 bases outside the gene matches. The V gene's germline CDR1 is SGHNT and CDR2 YYREEE (reference sequence). Here the CDR3 DNA reads TGTGCCAGCAGCCTTACAGGGGTTGGCTACGAGCAGTACTTC. It yields the protein CASSLTGVGYEQYF.

This clone counts as medium-sized. V gene TRBV7-8 combines with J gene TRBJ2-2; TRBD1 matches 7 bases. Germline CDR1 reads SGHVS; CDR2 reads FQNEAQ. Trimming removed 6 bases from V and 1 base from J; junction bases left unmatched: 2. CDR3 size: 14 residues. CDR3 in amino acids: CASRGGRNTGELFF. The CDR3 nucleotides are TGTGCCAGCAGAGGGGGCCGGAACACCGGGGAGCTGTTTTTT.

CDR3 nucleotides: TGTGCCAGCAGCAAAGTGAACCCCGCGGCTTTTGGAAACACCATATATTTT. Protein sequence: CASSKVNPAAFGNTIYF. The gene calls are TRBV21-1 and TRBJ1-3. TRBV21-1 is a listed pseudogene. CDR3 length: 17 amino acids.

The V gene is TRBV4-1, the J gene TRBJ2-1; D is perhaps TRBD2 (6 bases). Germline V gene lookup returns CDR1 MGHRA and CDR2 YSYEKL. The V end was cut by 1 base, the J end by 0 bases, with 13 bases between. The CDR3 totals 17 residues. This chain's CDR3 is CASSQGLARSSYNEQFF. The CDR3 DNA sequence: TGCGCCAGCAGCCAAGGCCTAGCGAGGAGCTCCTACAATGAGCAGTTCTTC.